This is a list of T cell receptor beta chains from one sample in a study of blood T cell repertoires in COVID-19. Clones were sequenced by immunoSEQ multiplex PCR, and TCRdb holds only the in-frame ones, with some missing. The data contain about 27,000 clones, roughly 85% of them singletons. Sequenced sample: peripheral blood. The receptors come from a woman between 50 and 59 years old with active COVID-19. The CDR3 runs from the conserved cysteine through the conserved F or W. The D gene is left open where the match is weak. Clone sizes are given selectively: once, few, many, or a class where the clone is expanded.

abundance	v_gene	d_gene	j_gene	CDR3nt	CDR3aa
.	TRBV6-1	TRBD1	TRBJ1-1	TGTGCCAGCAGTGAAATGGGACAGGGCCCTGAAGCTTTCTTT	CASSEMGQGPEAFF
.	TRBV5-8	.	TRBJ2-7	TGTGCCAGCAGACCTACCGACAGGTTGCCCTACGAGCAGTACTTC	CASRPTDRLPYEQYF
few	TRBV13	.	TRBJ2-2	TGTGCCAGCAGCTTAGGCCGGGAAGCCCTGGCCGGGGAGCTGTTTTTT	CASSLGREALAGELFF
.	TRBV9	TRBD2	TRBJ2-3	TGTGCCAGCAGCGGCGGGACTAGCTATGCAGATACGCAGTATTTT	CASSGGTSYADTQYF
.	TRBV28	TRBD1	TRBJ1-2	TGTGCCAGCAGTACTAGCAGGACAGGGGGCTACAGAAACTATGGCTACACCTTC	CASSTSRTGGYRNYGYTF
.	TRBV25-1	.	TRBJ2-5	TGTGCCAGCAGTGATATGAGAGTCACCCAAGAGACCCAGTACTTC	CASSDMRVTQETQYF
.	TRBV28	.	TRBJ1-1	TGTGCCAGCAGTTTACAGGGAAATATGAACACTGAAGCTTTCTTT	CASSLQGNMNTEAFF
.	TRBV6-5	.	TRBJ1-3	TGTGCCAGCAGCCGGAAAGGGGAGGATGGAAACACCATATATTTT	CASSRKGEDGNTIYF
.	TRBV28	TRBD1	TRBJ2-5	TGTGCCAGCAGTTTTGGGACAGAAACAGGGGTGACCCAGTACTTC	CASSFGTETGVTQYF
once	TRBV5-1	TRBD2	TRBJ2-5	TGCGCCAGCAGCTTCCTAGCGGGAGGATTACAAGAGACCCAGTACTTC	CASSFLAGGLQETQYF
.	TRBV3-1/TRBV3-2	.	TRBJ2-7	TGTGCCAGCAGCCCTGGACTACCTCCCGAGCAGTACTTC	CASSPGLPPEQYF
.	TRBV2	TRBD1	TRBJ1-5	TGTGCCAGCAGTGAAAGCAGGACAGGAAGCAATCAGCCCCAGCATTTT	CASSESRTGSNQPQHF
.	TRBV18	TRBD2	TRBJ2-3	TGTGCCAGCTCACCTCTCCGGACTAGCGGCCCCAGCACAGATACGCAGTATTTT	CASSPLRTSGPSTDTQYF
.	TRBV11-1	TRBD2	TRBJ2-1	TGTGCCAGCAGCCCGGGACTAGCGTCCTACAATGAGCAGTTCTTC	CASSPGLASYNEQFF
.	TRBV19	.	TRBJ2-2	TGTGCCAGTAGTCTGATGGGGACAAGTAACACCGGGGAGCTGTTTTTT	CASSLMGTSNTGELFF
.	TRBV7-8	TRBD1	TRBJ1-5	TGTGCCAGCAGCCGCCGGACAGGGTTTGGTCAGCCCCAGCATTTT	CASSRRTGFGQPQHF
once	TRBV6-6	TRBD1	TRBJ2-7	TGTGCCAGCAGTTTGGGGGACAGAGCCTACGAGCAGTACTTC	CASSLGDRAYEQYF
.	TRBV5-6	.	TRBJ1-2	TGTGCCAGCAGCGCGTCTCCGGTGGGGGCATTCTATGGCTACACCTTC	CASSASPVGAFYGYTF
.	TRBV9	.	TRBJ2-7	TGTGCCAGCAGCCTCCGAGGTGCCGGAGAGCAGTACTTC	CASSLRGAGEQYF
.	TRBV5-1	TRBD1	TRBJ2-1	TGCGCCAGCAGCTTCGGACAGGGCTCCTACAATGAGCAGTTCTTC	CASSFGQGSYNEQFF
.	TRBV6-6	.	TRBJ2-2	TGTGCCAGCAGTCGATGGAGCCCAACTAGTACCGGGGAGCTGTTTTTT	CASSRWSPTSTGELFF
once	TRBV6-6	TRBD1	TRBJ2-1	TGTGCCAGCACCTACGGGGACAGGGGTGCCTACAATGAGCAGTTCTTC	CASTYGDRGAYNEQFF
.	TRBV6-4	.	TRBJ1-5	TGTGCCAGCAGTGACTCACATATGTATAGCAATCAGCCCCAGCATTTT	CASSDSHMYSNQPQHF
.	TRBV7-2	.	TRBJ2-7	TGTGCCAGCAGCCCCCTGAGCGGGCCCCTAGAGCAGTACTTC	CASSPLSGPLEQYF
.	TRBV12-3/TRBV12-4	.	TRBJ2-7	TGTGCCAGCAGTCCCGGTTATGAGCAGTACTTC	CASSPGYEQYF
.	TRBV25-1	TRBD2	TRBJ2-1	TGTGCCAGCGGGACTAGCGCCTACAATGAGCAGTTCTTC	CASGTSAYNEQFF
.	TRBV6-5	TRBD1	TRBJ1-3	TGTGCCAGCAGTACAACAGGGGGCTCTGGAAACACCATATATTTT	CASSTTGGSGNTIYF
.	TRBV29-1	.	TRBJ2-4	TGCAGCGTTGAAGATGCAACGCGACTAGCCAAAAACATTCAGTACTTC	CSVEDATRLAKNIQYF
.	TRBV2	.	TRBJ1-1	TGTGCCAGCAGTAGTTTACAGGGAGAGGGGACTGAAGCTTTCTTT	CASSSLQGEGTEAFF
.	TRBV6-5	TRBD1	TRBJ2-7	TGTGCCAGCAAGGACAGGGCCTCCTACGAGCAGTACTTC	CASKDRASYEQYF
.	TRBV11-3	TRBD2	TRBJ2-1	TGTGCCAGCAGCCCAGTTAAGGGCGGGAGGTACAATGAGCAGTTCTTC	CASSPVKGGRYNEQFF
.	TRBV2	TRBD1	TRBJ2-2	TGTGCCAGCAGTCCACAGGGGGCGGGGCTGTTTTTT	CASSPQGAGLFF
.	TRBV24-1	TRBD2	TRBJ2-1	TGTGCCACCAGTGGGGGGACTAGCGGGGGACTCGGGAATGAGCAGTTCTTC	CATSGGTSGGLGNEQFF
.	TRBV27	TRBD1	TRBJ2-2	TGTGCCAGCAGTTTATATAGGGGGACAGGGGGCTCTTACACCGGGGAGCTGTTTTTT	CASSLYRGTGGSYTGELFF
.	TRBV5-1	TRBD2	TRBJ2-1	TGCGCCAGCAGCTTGGGATTAGCGGGAGTCAATGAGCAGTTCTTC	CASSLGLAGVNEQFF
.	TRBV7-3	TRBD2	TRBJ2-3	TGTGCCAGCAGCCTCGGGACTAGCGGGGTCACAGATACGCAGTATTTT	CASSLGTSGVTDTQYF
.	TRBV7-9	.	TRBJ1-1	TGTGCCAGCAGCTACTCTAACACTGAAGCTTTCTTT	CASSYSNTEAFF
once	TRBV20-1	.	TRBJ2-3	TGCAGTGCTGCGATCACAGATACGCAGTATTTT	CSAAITDTQYF
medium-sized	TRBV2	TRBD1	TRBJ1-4	TGTGCCAGCAGTGAACTAGGCGGGATTCTTTGGGACAGGGTCGAAAAACTGTTTTTT	CASSELGGILWDRVEKLFF
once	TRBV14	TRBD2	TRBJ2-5	TGTGCCAGCAGCCACCTAGCGGGAGCTCACGAGACCCAGTACTTC	CASSHLAGAHETQYF
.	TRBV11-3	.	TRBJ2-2	TGTGCCAGCAGCTTAGGGACAGCGAACACCGGGGAGCTGTTTTTT	CASSLGTANTGELFF
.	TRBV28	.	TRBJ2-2	TGTGCCAGCAGCCCACCGGGACACCTTTTCGAGAACACCGGGGAGCTGTTTTTT	CASSPPGHLFENTGELFF
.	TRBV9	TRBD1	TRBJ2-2	TGTGCCAGCAGCGTAGTTTCACAGGGGTTCGGGGAGCTGTTTTTT	CASSVVSQGFGELFF
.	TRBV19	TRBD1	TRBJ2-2	TGTGCCAGTACCCCGGACAGGGGGGGCACCGGGGAGCTGTTTTTT	CASTPDRGGTGELFF
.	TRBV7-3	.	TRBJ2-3	TGTGCCAGCAGCTTAGCAGGGGGGAGCACAGATACGCAGTATTTT	CASSLAGGSTDTQYF
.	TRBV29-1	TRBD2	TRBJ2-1	TGCAGCGTCGACGGACTAGCGGGAGACCGCGGTGTGTTCTTC	CSVDGLAGDRGVFF
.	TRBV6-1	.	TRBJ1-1	TGTGCCAGCAGTGACAGGACAGAGATGAACACTGAAGCTTTCTTT	CASSDRTEMNTEAFF
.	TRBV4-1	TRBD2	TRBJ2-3	TGCGCCAGCAGCCAAGCCCTAGCGGGAGGGCCGGATACGCAGTATTTT	CASSQALAGGPDTQYF
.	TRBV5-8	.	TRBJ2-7	TGTGCCAGCAGCGACGGGAGATTCCCCTACGAGCAGTACTTC	CASSDGRFPYEQYF
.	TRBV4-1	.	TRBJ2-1	TGCGCCAGCAGCCAGTGGGCGGGTCTAATTTACAATGAGCAGTTCTTC	CASSQWAGLIYNEQFF
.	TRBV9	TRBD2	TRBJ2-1	TGTGCCAGCAGCGTAGACGGGAGGGCCTACAATGAGCAGTTCTTC	CASSVDGRAYNEQFF
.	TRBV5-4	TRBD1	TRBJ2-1	TGTGCCAGCAGTAGAGAACCGGGACAGTCCTACAATGAGCAGTTCTTC	CASSREPGQSYNEQFF
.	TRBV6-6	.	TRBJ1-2	TGTGCCAGCAGTTCGGGGGTTTCTGGCTACACCTTC	CASSSGVSGYTF
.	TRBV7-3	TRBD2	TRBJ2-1	TGTGCCAGCAGCCTAACCCCTAGCGGGAGTTCCTACAATGAGCAGTTCTTC	CASSLTPSGSSYNEQFF
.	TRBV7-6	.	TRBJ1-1	TGTGCCAGCAGCTTACAACAGAACACTGAAGCTTTCTTT	CASSLQQNTEAFF
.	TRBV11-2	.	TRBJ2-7	TGTGCCAGCAGCTTAATGCAGGGAACCTACGAGCAGTACTTC	CASSLMQGTYEQYF